This T cell receptor beta chain was identified during a study of patients and donors after allogeneic stem cell transplantation. TCRdb processed the RT-PCR reads anew with MiXCR; each CDR3 protein has one entry. The repertoire holds 84,000 or so distinct CDR3 sequences, roughly 48% seen once, with about 64% in the top ten. Germline CDR1 is MGHRA and CDR2 is YSYEKL. The CDR3 loop spans 14 amino acids. Trimming at V came to 3 bases and at J to 4 bases, leaving 6 bases not matched to a gene. The chain carries TRBV4-1 and TRBJ2-7, with TRBD1 identical over 7 bases. The source is a human donor who was either an allogeneic HSCT recipient or a stem cell or donor lymphocyte infusion donor (not recorded which). It is not recorded whose cells these are; they may come from a transplant donor. Input material: blood, either unsorted or a sorted T cell fraction (not recorded which). CDR3: CASSQDRRQYEQYF. CDR3 DNA sequence: TGCGCCAGCAGCCAGGACAGGAGGCAATACGAGCAGTACTTC.